This T cell receptor beta chain was recovered during a study of regulatory T cells in long-lasting Graves disease. Arm-PCR of CDR3 regions and iRepertoire HTBI primers were the basis on which TCR beta libraries were built. Original analysis: Overall, samples carried roughly 60 TRBV and 14 TRBJ segments. TCRdb fed the multiplex PCR reads into MiXCR, producing one record per CDR3 protein. The V and J calls shown here were made by TCRdb, not taken from the authors' results. The table records 400,000 to 550,000 distinct CDR3 sequences, 15% of them present only once. Time point specified: newly diagnosed GD, antithyroid drugs for less than 3 months. Extracted RNA from PBMCs served as the source of the TCR library. This clonotype was counted ten times or more. From germline, CDR1 is SNHLY and CDR2 FYNNEI. V lost 6 bases, J lost 4 bases, and 3 bases stayed unmatched. The CDR3 has 13 residues. These records were also assigned to another study, of T cells in Graves' hyperthyroidism and ophthalmopathy.

The receptor's source is a woman in her 30s with Graves disease. The chain uses TRBV2 and TRBJ2-7, with 10 bases lining up with TRBD1. The input for sequencing was peripheral blood mononuclear cells (PBMCs), taken at new diagnosis, from a patient treated with antithyroid drugs. The CDR3 here is CASRTGGRYEQYF. The CDR3 bases are TGTGCCAGCAGGACAGGGGGCAGGTACGAGCAGTACTTC.